Listed below are T cell receptor beta chains from one sample, sequenced in a study of OX40 agonist ivuxolimab in advanced cancers. TCRdb's table, derived via immunoSEQ multiplex PCR, lists solely in-frame clones and lacks some. Of under 90,000 clones in the sample, 80% to 95% were seen once. This specimen consisted of CD4+ or CD8+ T cells sorted from blood, obtained in a trial of the OX40 agonist ivuxolimab. Receptor source: an adult with an advanced solid tumor such as melanoma, head and neck, liver or kidney cancer. CDR3s leave out the opening cysteine and the closing phenylalanine or tryptophan. D genes are given only for firm matches.

d_gene: .
j_gene: TRBJ2-7
v_gene: TRBV19
len: 13
CDR3aa: ASSILPGARYEQY

d_gene: .
j_gene: TRBJ2-3
v_gene: TRBV5-5
len: 13
CDR3aa: ASSLAHLSTDTQY

d_gene: .
j_gene: TRBJ2-5
v_gene: TRBV5-4
len: 12
CDR3aa: ASSEGPGGETQY

d_gene: .
j_gene: TRBJ2-3
v_gene: TRBV7-7
len: 14
CDR3aa: ASSLGSAGSLDTQY

d_gene: TRBD2
j_gene: TRBJ2-1
v_gene: TRBV7-2
len: 15
CDR3aa: ASSLSRTSGSYNEQF

d_gene: .
j_gene: TRBJ2-5
v_gene: TRBV28
len: 12
CDR3aa: ASRSGGFQETQY

d_gene: .
j_gene: TRBJ2-5
v_gene: TRBV5-1
len: 12
CDR3aa: ASSFTGGGETQY

d_gene: TRBD1
j_gene: TRBJ2-7
v_gene: TRBV7-9
len: 14
CDR3aa: ASSIRTGVSSYEQY

d_gene: TRBD2
j_gene: TRBJ2-3
v_gene: TRBV10-3
len: 10
CDR3aa: AIRGLADTQY

d_gene: TRBD1
j_gene: TRBJ2-2
v_gene: TRBV7-2
len: 14
CDR3aa: ASSSPAGQVVGELF

d_gene: .
j_gene: TRBJ2-7
v_gene: TRBV11-3
len: 12
CDR3aa: ASSLWQEPYEQY

d_gene: TRBD1
j_gene: TRBJ2-3
v_gene: TRBV19
len: 13
CDR3aa: ATSTRQGSGYTQY

d_gene: TRBD1
j_gene: TRBJ1-5
v_gene: TRBV7-8
len: 11
CDR3aa: ASSWDRLQPQH

d_gene: TRBD1
j_gene: TRBJ1-3
v_gene: TRBV28
len: 13
CDR3aa: ASRQTGARENTIY

d_gene: TRBD1
j_gene: TRBJ2-1
v_gene: TRBV5-4
len: 13
CDR3aa: ASSIPGTGRNEQF

d_gene: .
j_gene: TRBJ2-5
v_gene: TRBV10-1
len: 13
CDR3aa: ASSPKRTGAETQY

d_gene: .
j_gene: TRBJ2-7
v_gene: TRBV7-8
len: 15
CDR3aa: ASSLVRSAITSYEQY

d_gene: .
j_gene: TRBJ1-1
v_gene: TRBV4-1
len: 14
CDR3aa: ASSQGNIVMNTEAF

d_gene: .
j_gene: TRBJ2-1
v_gene: TRBV4-1
len: 15
CDR3aa: ASSRNLLDATYNEQF

d_gene: .
j_gene: TRBJ1-5
v_gene: TRBV19
len: 15
CDR3aa: ASSIDRTGFSNQPQH

d_gene: .
j_gene: TRBJ2-7
v_gene: TRBV18
len: 14
CDR3aa: ASSPPVSQSSYEQY

d_gene: .
j_gene: TRBJ1-1
v_gene: TRBV10-3
len: 13
CDR3aa: ATGQRGPMNTEAF

d_gene: TRBD2
j_gene: TRBJ2-3
v_gene: TRBV5-1
len: 13
CDR3aa: ASSLGRGGEDTQY

d_gene: TRBD2
j_gene: TRBJ2-3
v_gene: TRBV28
len: 18
CDR3aa: ASSLSPGTSGSLGADTQY

d_gene: .
j_gene: TRBJ2-7
v_gene: TRBV4-2
len: 13
CDR3aa: ASSPTGADPREQY

d_gene: .
j_gene: TRBJ2-5
v_gene: TRBV4-3
len: 13
CDR3aa: ASSQDLAREETQY

d_gene: .
j_gene: TRBJ1-1
v_gene: TRBV6-5
len: 10
CDR3aa: ASGRENTEAF

d_gene: .
j_gene: TRBJ1-1
v_gene: TRBV4-3
len: 13
CDR3aa: ASSQTTVSGTEAF

d_gene: TRBD1
j_gene: TRBJ1-5
v_gene: TRBV19
len: 14
CDR3aa: ASSSTGMGIRQPQH

d_gene: .
j_gene: TRBJ1-2
v_gene: TRBV6-5
len: 11
CDR3aa: ASSQDGNYGYT

d_gene: .
j_gene: TRBJ1-6
v_gene: TRBV27
len: 10
CDR3aa: ASSSPGSPLH

d_gene: TRBD2
j_gene: TRBJ2-3
v_gene: TRBV6-5
len: 13
CDR3aa: ASSLAGAGTDTQY

d_gene: .
j_gene: TRBJ2-5
v_gene: TRBV7-2
len: 11
CDR3aa: ASSGGSQETQY

d_gene: .
j_gene: TRBJ1-1
v_gene: TRBV5-1
len: 13
CDR3aa: ASSLEGQGFTEAF

d_gene: TRBD2
j_gene: TRBJ2-1
v_gene: TRBV6-5
len: 12
CDR3aa: ASSYRGRNNEQF

d_gene: TRBD1
j_gene: TRBJ1-6
v_gene: TRBV5-4
len: 13
CDR3aa: ASSPKDRGNSPLH

d_gene: .
j_gene: TRBJ1-2
v_gene: TRBV27
len: 15
CDR3aa: ASSLFGAAALNYGYT

d_gene: TRBD1
j_gene: TRBJ2-1
v_gene: TRBV5-1
len: 12
CDR3aa: ASSSQGQNNEQF

d_gene: .
j_gene: TRBJ2-7
v_gene: TRBV7-2
len: 13
CDR3aa: ASSPGTTSSYEQY

d_gene: .
j_gene: TRBJ1-4
v_gene: TRBV7-2
len: 12
CDR3aa: ASRYQGSNEKLF

d_gene: .
j_gene: TRBJ1-4
v_gene: TRBV5-6
len: 13
CDR3aa: ASSSTTAGNEKLF

d_gene: .
j_gene: TRBJ1-3
v_gene: TRBV21-1
len: 13
CDR3aa: ASSYVARNGNTIY

d_gene: .
j_gene: TRBJ2-7
v_gene: TRBV19
len: 11
CDR3aa: ASSHGREREQC

d_gene: .
j_gene: TRBJ1-6
v_gene: TRBV9
len: 12
CDR3aa: ASSGQENNSPLH

d_gene: .
j_gene: TRBJ1-2
v_gene: TRBV19
len: 13
CDR3aa: ASSVTALTHYGYT

d_gene: .
j_gene: TRBJ2-6
v_gene: TRBV6-1
len: 13
CDR3aa: ATTTLSSGANVLT

d_gene: TRBD1
j_gene: TRBJ2-7
v_gene: TRBV27
len: 12
CDR3aa: ASRIRDRGYEQY

d_gene: TRBD1
j_gene: TRBJ1-2
v_gene: TRBV28
len: 12
CDR3aa: ASTMTGDEYGYT

d_gene: .
j_gene: TRBJ2-3
v_gene: TRBV7-2
len: 13
CDR3aa: ASSLATGEGNTQY

d_gene: .
j_gene: TRBJ2-1
v_gene: TRBV6-6
len: 11
CDR3aa: ASSRDPYNEQF

d_gene: .
j_gene: TRBJ1-5
v_gene: TRBV6-6
len: 11
CDR3aa: ASSWNSNQPQH

d_gene: TRBD2
j_gene: TRBJ2-2
v_gene: TRBV7-2
len: 13
CDR3aa: ASSLVAGASGELF

d_gene: TRBD1
j_gene: TRBJ2-7
v_gene: TRBV6-5
len: 12
CDR3aa: ASRGTGGTYEQY

d_gene: .
j_gene: TRBJ2-7
v_gene: TRBV2
len: 12
CDR3aa: ASGGGNLNYEQY

d_gene: TRBD2
j_gene: TRBJ2-1
v_gene: TRBV15
len: 18
CDR3aa: ATSFPPGLAGYVSYNEQF